Following are 12 T cell receptor beta chains from one sample sequenced in a study of T cell responses to AZD1222 COVID-19 vaccine. Clones were sequenced by immunoSEQ multiplex PCR, and TCRdb holds only the in-frame ones, with some missing. Among 150,000 to 200,000 clones listed, 85% to 95% were seen once. Sequencing was performed on peripheral blood, taken on day 0 of AZD1222 vaccination. The receptors shown here come from an adult in good health.

DNA for the CDR3: TGTGCCAGCAGCTTAGAAGGTTTCGGCTACACCTTC. This translates into CASSLEGFGYTF. V usage is TRBV11-2 and J usage is TRBJ1-2; unclear D gene. CDR1 and CDR2 (germline): SGHAT, FQNNGV. Trimming cost V 0 bases and J 8 bases, with 7 bases left between them. The CDR3 contains 12 residues.

V usage is TRBV3-1 (or the pseudogene TRBV3-2) and J usage is TRBJ1-1; possible D gene TRBD1, 6 bases. V was shortened by 7 bases and J by 1 base, with 16 bases between the two germline ends. The CDR3 sequence is 15 residues long. Germline loops: CDR1 LGHDT, CDR2 YNNKEL (reference sequence). The CDR3 DNA reads as TGTGCCAGCAATGGGGGGCCGGGGCAGAACACTGAAGCTTTCTTT. It translates to CASNGGPGQNTEAFF.

The chain combines TRBV2 with TRBJ1-2; D remains ambiguous. Per the germline V gene, CDR1 is SNHLY and CDR2 is FYNNEI. CDR3 length: 15 residues. Trimming left V 7 bases short and J 0 bases short, with 15 bases between. CDR3 region: CASITDSQTNYGYTF. The CDR3 nucleotides read TGTGCCAGCATTACAGACTCCCAAACTAACTATGGCTACACCTTC. Variable domain in full (rest from reference TRBV2 and TRBJ1-2): EPEVTQTPSHQVTQMGQEVILRCVPISNHLYFYWYRQILGQKVEFLVSFYNNEISEKSEIFDDQFSVERPDGSNFTLKIRSTKLEDSAMYFCASITDSQTNYGYTFGSGTRLTVV.

V gene TRBV7-8 combines with J gene TRBJ1-2; D is possibly TRBD1 (6 bases). V was shortened by 4 bases and J by 4 bases, with 16 bases between the two germline ends. Germline V gene sequence: CDR1 SGHVS, CDR2 FQNEAQ. The CDR3 loop spans 15 amino acids. In DNA form, the CDR3 reads TGTGCCAGCAGCTCGTCGGGACACGCGACCTATGGCTACACCTTC. Its translation: CASSSSGHATYGYTF.

In DNA form, the CDR3 reads TGTGCCAGCAGCCAAGCCAACACCGGGGAGCTGTTTTTT. Protein sequence: CASSQANTGELFF. This chain links TRBV6-4 with TRBJ2-2, with unresolved D. The V and J ends lost 6 bases and 2 bases respectively, with 7 bases between them. Germline V gene lookup returns CDR1 MRHNA and CDR2 SNTAGT. The CDR3 totals 13 residues.

This chain uses TRBV6-6 with TRBJ2-2, with 11 bases aligning to TRBD2. Trimming cost V 6 bases and J 0 bases; bases outside gene matches: 15. The CDR3 length is 20 residues. The V gene's germline CDR1 is MNHNY and CDR2 SVGAGI (reference sequence). The DNA for the CDR3 is TGTGCCAGCAGCAGAATGGTGGTAGCGGGGGGGTTCGCGAACACCGGGGAGCTGTTTTTT. This translates into CASSRMVVAGGFANTGELFF.

As DNA, the CDR3 is TGTGCCACCGTGGACGGAGGCAGTGAAGCTTTCTTT. Amino acid sequence: CATVDGGSEAFF. The chain employs TRBV10-3 and TRBJ1-1; no firm D call. There are 12 residues in the CDR3. Germline V gives CDR1 ENHRY, CDR2 SYGVKD. V was shortened by 10 bases and J by 7 bases, with 16 bases between the two germline ends.

The chain is built from TRBV5-1 and TRBJ2-7; D is undetermined. The CDR3 contains 14 residues. V gave up 0 bases and J gave up 3 bases, with 10 bases separating them. CDR1 is SGHRS, CDR2 YFSETQ, per germline. CDR3 sequence (DNA): TGCGCCAGCAGCTTGGGGTACAGTGTCTACGAGCAGTACTTC. This gives the protein CASSLGYSVYEQYF.

The chain has TRBV19 and TRBJ1-4; D possibly corresponds to TRBD1 (5 bases). Germline V lookup: CDR1 LNHDA, CDR2 SQIVND (reference sequence). CDR3 size: 17 residues. Between the trimmed V and J ends, which lost 5 bases and 0 bases, there was a span of 16 bases. The CDR3 DNA sequence: TGTGCCAGTAGTCCCCAGGGCAGGGCCGCAACTAATGAAAAACTGTTTTTT. This encodes CASSPQGRAATNEKLFF.

CDR3 nucleotides: TGTGCCATCAGTGGGGGACAGGGAGTAAAGACCGGGGAGCTGTTTTTT. It codes for CAISGGQGVKTGELFF. The chain joins TRBV10-3 to TRBJ2-2, with TRBD1 matching over 9 bases. Germline V gene sequence: CDR1 ENHRY, CDR2 SYGVKD. V gave up 4 bases and J gave up 5 bases; unmatched junction bases: 8. CDR3 length: 16 residues.

The J gene is TRBJ2-7, the V gene TRBV30; 9 bases line up with TRBD2. V gave up 8 bases and J gave up 7 bases; unmatched junction bases: 15. This CDR3 has 14 amino acids. Germline CDR1 reads GTSNPN; CDR2 reads SVGIG (reference sequence). The CDR3 sequence: CAGGLAQKWREQYF. CDR3 DNA: TGTGCCGGCGGACTAGCGCAAAAGTGGAGGGAGCAGTACTTC.

This chain uses TRBV15 with TRBJ1-3, with a tentative D call TRBD1 (5 bases). V gave up 5 bases and J gave up 1 base, with 15 bases separating them. The CDR3 runs 16 residues. The germline CDR1 and CDR2 sequences are LNHNV and YYDKDF (reference sequence). The CDR3 DNA reads TGTGCCACCAGCCGCCGACAGACAGTATCTGGAAACACCATATATTTT. Its protein is CATSRRQTVSGNTIYF.